The rows below give T cell receptor beta chains drawn from one sample of a study of T cell responses to AZD1222 COVID-19 vaccine. Only in-frame clones appear in the TCRdb table, and some are missing; sequencing was by immunoSEQ multiplex PCR. The sample has about 160,000 clones, approximately 90% seen once. The specimen comprised peripheral blood, sampled on day 0 of MenACWY control vaccination. Receptor source: an adult in good health. The CDR3 runs from the conserved cysteine through the conserved F or W. Some rows mark clone size as missing; the rest say once, few, many or name a class of expanded clone.

v_call: TRBV27
clone_size: -
j_call: TRBJ2-1
cdr3_aa: CASSLRVLSGQGAIEQFF

v_call: TRBV19
clone_size: once
j_call: TRBJ1-5
cdr3_aa: CASSSTPGSNQPQHF

v_call: TRBV7-3
clone_size: -
j_call: TRBJ2-5
cdr3_aa: CASSPTSGGTQETQYF

v_call: TRBV5-4
clone_size: once
j_call: TRBJ2-3
cdr3_aa: CASSLQEADTQYF

v_call: TRBV10-1
clone_size: -
j_call: TRBJ2-7
cdr3_aa: CASSEGTRYEQYF

v_call: TRBV9
clone_size: -
j_call: TRBJ1-1
cdr3_aa: CASSVGADGATEAFF

v_call: TRBV3-1/TRBV3-2
clone_size: -
j_call: TRBJ1-1
cdr3_aa: CAAGGMTMNTEAFF

v_call: TRBV9
clone_size: -
j_call: TRBJ1-1
cdr3_aa: CASSTQSGAEAFF

v_call: TRBV4-3
clone_size: -
j_call: TRBJ1-1
cdr3_aa: CASSQPSRGGKAEAFF

v_call: TRBV6-5
clone_size: -
j_call: TRBJ2-7
cdr3_aa: CASSYMGQGKLEQYF

v_call: TRBV4-3
clone_size: -
j_call: TRBJ1-1
cdr3_aa: CASSQGYTEAFF

v_call: TRBV11-3
clone_size: few
j_call: TRBJ2-7
cdr3_aa: CASSFQGSSYEQYF

v_call: TRBV11-2
clone_size: -
j_call: TRBJ1-2
cdr3_aa: CASSPGQGPTYGYTF

v_call: TRBV15
clone_size: -
j_call: TRBJ2-1
cdr3_aa: CATSRRDRGGDEQFF

v_call: TRBV11-2
clone_size: -
j_call: TRBJ2-2
cdr3_aa: CASSLGLQNTGELFF

v_call: TRBV7-7
clone_size: -
j_call: TRBJ2-3
cdr3_aa: CASSPEELAGTQYF

v_call: TRBV19
clone_size: -
j_call: TRBJ2-1
cdr3_aa: CASTDPGLAGGPYNEQFF

v_call: TRBV27
clone_size: -
j_call: TRBJ2-7
cdr3_aa: CASRGMGLGYEQYF

v_call: TRBV3-1/TRBV3-2
clone_size: -
j_call: TRBJ1-2
cdr3_aa: CASSRQNTLYGYTF

v_call: TRBV11-3
clone_size: -
j_call: TRBJ1-1
cdr3_aa: CASSLGEQTEAFF

v_call: TRBV7-9
clone_size: -
j_call: TRBJ1-1
cdr3_aa: CASSELRGQNTEAFF

v_call: TRBV5-1
clone_size: -
j_call: TRBJ2-1
cdr3_aa: CASSGGTSLDNEQFF

v_call: TRBV11-3
clone_size: -
j_call: TRBJ2-7
cdr3_aa: CASSSPAGVPSYEQYF

v_call: TRBV11-3
clone_size: -
j_call: TRBJ1-1
cdr3_aa: CASSWNNVNTEAFF

v_call: TRBV18
clone_size: few
j_call: TRBJ2-5
cdr3_aa: CASSPRGLTQETQYF